This T cell receptor beta chain was retrieved from a study of PD-L1 blockade in urothelial cancer. The V gene lost 1 base and the J gene lost 8 bases, with 12 bases spanning the gap. The CDR3 loop spans 13 amino acids. The germline V gene has CDR1 SGHRS and CDR2 YFSETQ. This table comes from immunoSEQ multiplex PCR, and its TCRdb copy is limited to in-frame clones, with some not included. This table has about 81,000 clones, about 89% appearing once. Sample time point: pretreatment peripheral blood. The chain is built from TRBV5-1 and TRBJ1-1, with a possible D match to TRBD1 (6 bases). The source of this sequence is a woman older than 75 with urothelial cancer. Sequenced here: PBMCs, sampled around atezolizumab (anti-PD-L1) treatment. The CDR3 DNA sequence: TGCGCCAGCAGCTTGCCCGGACAGACCGAAGCTTTCTTT. Amino acid sequence: CASSLPGQTEAFF.